Detailed here is one T cell receptor beta chain. Its antigen target is currently unknown. It has no much larger one-base neighbor in the sample; base qualities were not kept. Inclusive of the bounding cysteine and phenylalanine, the CDR3 is 13 residues long. The DNA shown is the 39-base CDR3, in frame from base 1. CDR1 and CDR2 were assigned from the germline V gene (reference sequence) as MNHEY and SMNVEV. The germline ends are 9 bases apart after V is trimmed by 3 bases and J by 3 bases. This entry belongs to a study of response to subunit inactivated influenza vaccine (dated by TCRdb to the late 2010s). About the full investigation: To follow how T cells responded to a trivalent subunit inactivated influenza vaccine, the researchers relied on deep quantitative profiling of the T cell receptor repertoire. The research as a whole found: It was suggested by the authors that each seasonal influenza vaccination may recruit only a limited number of new T cells.

Library method: RT-PCR. Data came from an Illumina HiSeq 2500. TCRdb trimmed the raw reads at Q25, called clones with MiXCR and kept productive beta chains. For every CDR3 protein sequence, its rows merge into one entry that carries the most common genes and DNA. In all, the sample holds 710,000 or so distinct CDR3 sequences, and about a sixth of those were seen once. Roughly 12% of the sample is taken by the ten largest. The specimen comprised PBMCs from blood, sampled about 11 days after vaccination. The sequence joins TRBV27 to TRBJ2-7, with TRBD2 tentatively as D gene (6 bases match). This clonotype was obtained from a man in his forties or fifties who received an inactivated influenza vaccine. Donor details come from another sample of the same person, matched by shared clones. The CDR3 protein sequence reads: CASSFLSGYEQYF. Read as DNA, the sequence is TGTGCCAGCAGTTTTCTTAGCGGCTACGAGCAGTACTTC.